The 11 T cell receptor beta chains in this list originate from one sample, sequenced in a study of blood T cells in healthy people across ages. Using a J-beta primer mix together with a sample-barcoded 5' primer, a second PCR was run for roughly 6 to 12 cycles. A single record per CDR3 protein comes from TCRdb applying MiXCR to the 5' RACE reads. The sample carries roughly 1.5 million distinct CDR3 sequences, roughly 43% recorded once. Sequences were obtained from blood. These receptors were collected from a woman aged 18 to 35 in good health.

The chain uses TRBV20-1 and TRBJ2-7, with D hard to call. Trimming shortened V by 0 bases and J by 0 bases, and 6 bases separated the two germline ends. CDR1 and CDR2 (germline): DFQATT, SNEGSKA (reference sequence). CDR3 size: 13 residues. The CDR3 is CSAREPTSYEQYF. The CDR3 DNA sequence: TGCAGTGCTAGAGAACCTACCTCCTACGAGCAGTACTTC.

CDR3 region: CSPLIAGRSEQFF. The CDR3 nucleotides are TGCAGCCCCCTCATAGCGGGGAGGAGTGAGCAGTTCTTC. The chain is built from TRBV29-1 and TRBJ2-1; 8 bases are a match to TRBD2. Germline V gives CDR1 SQVTM, CDR2 ANQGSEA. The CDR3 has 13 residues. V gave up 8 bases and J gave up 9 bases; unmatched junction bases: 12.

This clonotype showed up just a few times. This chain connects TRBV20-1 to TRBJ1-6; 7 bases agree with TRBD1. The CDR3 spans 15 residues. V lost 5 bases to trimming and J lost 8 bases; unmatched junction nucleotides: 12. Per the germline V gene, CDR1 is DFQATT and CDR2 is SNEGSKA (reference sequence). The CDR3, as DNA: TGCAGTGCTGCCGGGGACAGCAATAACGATTCACCCCTCCACTTT. Its translation: CSAAGDSNNDSPLHF.

This clonotype was found a few times. The V call is TRBV18, the J call TRBJ1-1; the D is unclear. This CDR3 has 11 residues. Germline assignment: CDR1 KGHSH and CDR2 LQKENI. Trimming left V 3 bases short and J 7 bases short, with 6 bases between. Here the CDR3 DNA reads TGTGCCAGCTCACCCGGGATTGAAGCTTTCTTT. Translated, it gives CASSPGIEAFF.

The chain is built from TRBV12-3 or TRBV12-4 and TRBJ2-7, with a tentative D call TRBD1 (6 bases). The CDR3 spans 14 residues. V dropped 6 bases and J dropped 5 bases, with 17 bases sitting between them. The DNA for the CDR3 is TGTGCCAGCAGCACAGGGTGGTATCTTGACGAGCAGTACTTC. This codes for CASSTGWYLDEQYF.

This clonotype was seen a few times. V gene TRBV15 combines with J gene TRBJ2-7, with D unclear. With 0 bases removed from V and 6 bases from J, the gap between germline ends came to 9 bases. The germline gives CDR1 LNHNV, CDR2 YYDKDF (reference sequence). The CDR3 runs to 13 residues. In DNA, the CDR3 is TGTGCCACCAGCAGAGATCAGATCACCGAGCAGTACTTC. Translated, it gives CATSRDQITEQYF.

The chain employs TRBV20-1 and TRBJ1-5; TRBD1 matches at 7 bases. V was clipped by 1 base and J by 10 bases; unmatched bases: 13. Germline CDR1 DFQATT, CDR2 SNEGSKA (reference sequence). CDR3 size: 15 residues. This CDR3 is CSARVTGEESQPQHF. DNA of the CDR3: TGCAGTGCTAGAGTAACAGGGGAGGAGAGTCAACCCCAGCATTTT.

This clonotype was seen a few times. The rearrangement joins TRBV5-1 to TRBJ1-1; a weak D match, TRBD1 (6 bases). The CDR3 extends over 16 amino acids. V lost 4 bases to trimming and J lost 1 base, with 17 bases between them. CDR1 is SGHRS and CDR2 is YFSETQ in the germline V gene. Here the CDR3 reads CASSLHHSQGNTEAFF. CDR3 in DNA: TGCGCCAGCAGCCTACATCATTCACAGGGGAACACTGAAGCTTTCTTT.

This clonotype has a handful of counts. CDR3 DNA sequence: TGCGCCAGCAGCCTCGGGACCTTCTATAGCAATCAGCCCCAGCATTTT. Translating gives CASSLGTFYSNQPQHF. The rearrangement uses TRBV10-2 and TRBJ1-5; D is perhaps TRBD1 (5 bases). Deletions cut 6 bases from V and 0 bases from J, with 15 bases between. Per germline, CDR1 WSHSY and CDR2 SAAADI. This CDR3 is 16 amino acids long.

The CDR3 protein is CASSSALSGPDTQYF. As DNA, the CDR3 is TGTGCCAGCAGTTCAGCACTATCAGGGCCAGATACGCAGTATTTT. The J gene is TRBJ2-3, the V gene TRBV6-2 or TRBV6-3, with TRBD1 as a possible D gene (5 bases). CDR1 MNHEY and CDR2 SVGEGT come from the germline V gene. The CDR3 loop spans 15 amino acids. V lost 4 bases to trimming and J lost 4 bases, with 15 bases between them.

This clonotype was seen only a few times. The J gene is TRBJ2-7, the V gene TRBV30, with unresolved D. This CDR3 comprises 13 residues. V gave up 0 bases and J gave up 6 bases, with 12 bases separating them. The germline CDR1 and CDR2 sequences are GTSNPN and SVGIG (reference sequence). DNA of the CDR3: TGTGCCTGGAGTGTGGCGGAATTAGGCGAGCAGTACTTC. The encoded protein is CAWSVAELGEQYF.